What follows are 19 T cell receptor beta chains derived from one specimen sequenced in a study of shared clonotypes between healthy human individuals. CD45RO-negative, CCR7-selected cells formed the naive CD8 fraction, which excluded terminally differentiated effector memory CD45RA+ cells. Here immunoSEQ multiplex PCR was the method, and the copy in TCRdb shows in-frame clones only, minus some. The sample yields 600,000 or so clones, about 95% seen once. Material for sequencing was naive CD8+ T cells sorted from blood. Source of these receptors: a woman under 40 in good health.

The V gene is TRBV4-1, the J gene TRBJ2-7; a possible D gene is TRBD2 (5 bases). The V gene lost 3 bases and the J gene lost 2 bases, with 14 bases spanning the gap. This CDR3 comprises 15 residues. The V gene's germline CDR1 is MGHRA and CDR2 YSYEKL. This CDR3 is CASSQDWTSAYEQYF. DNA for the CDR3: TGCGCCAGCAGCCAGGATTGGACTTCCGCCTACGAGCAGTACTTC.

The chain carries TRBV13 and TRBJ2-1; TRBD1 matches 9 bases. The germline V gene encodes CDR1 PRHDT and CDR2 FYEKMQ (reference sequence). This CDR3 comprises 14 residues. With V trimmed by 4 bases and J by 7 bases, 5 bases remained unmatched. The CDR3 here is CASSSRDRVNEQFF. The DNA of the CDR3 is TGTGCCAGCAGCTCCCGGGACAGGGTGAATGAGCAGTTCTTC.

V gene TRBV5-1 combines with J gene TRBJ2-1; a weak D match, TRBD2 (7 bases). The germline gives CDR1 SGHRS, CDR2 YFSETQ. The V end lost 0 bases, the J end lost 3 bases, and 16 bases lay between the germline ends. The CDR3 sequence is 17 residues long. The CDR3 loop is CASSLAGGSRYYNEQFF. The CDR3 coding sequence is TGCGCCAGCAGCTTGGCGGGGGGCTCCCGTTACTACAATGAGCAGTTCTTC.

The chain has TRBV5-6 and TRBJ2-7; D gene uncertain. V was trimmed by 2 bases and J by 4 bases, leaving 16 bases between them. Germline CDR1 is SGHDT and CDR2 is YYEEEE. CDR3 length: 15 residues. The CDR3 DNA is TGTGCCAGCAGCTTTGCAGCGAAGATCGGGTACGAGCAGTACTTC. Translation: CASSFAAKIGYEQYF.

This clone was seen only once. The DNA for the CDR3 is TGTGCCAGCAGTTGGGGGGGATTCAACACTGAAGCTTTCTTT. It encodes CASSWGGFNTEAFF. This sequence joins TRBV28 and TRBJ1-1, with D possibly being TRBD1 (5 bases). The germline V and J ends were trimmed by 4 bases and 2 bases, with 11 bases remaining between them. Germline V CDR1 and CDR2: MDHEN, SYDVKM. The CDR3 spans 14 residues.

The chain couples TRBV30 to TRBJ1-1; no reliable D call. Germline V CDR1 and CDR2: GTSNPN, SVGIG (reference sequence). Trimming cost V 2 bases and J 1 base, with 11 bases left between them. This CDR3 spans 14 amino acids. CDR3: CAWSPAPGNTEAFF. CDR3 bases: TGTGCCTGGAGTCCGGCCCCAGGGAACACTGAAGCTTTCTTT.

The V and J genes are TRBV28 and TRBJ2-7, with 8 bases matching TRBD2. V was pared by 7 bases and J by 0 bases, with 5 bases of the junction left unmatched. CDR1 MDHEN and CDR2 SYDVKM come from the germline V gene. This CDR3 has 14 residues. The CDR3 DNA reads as TGTGCCAGCAACCTAGCGGGTTCCTCCTACGAGCAGTACTTC. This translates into CASNLAGSSYEQYF. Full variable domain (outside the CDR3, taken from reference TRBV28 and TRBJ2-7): DVKVTQSSRYLVKRTGEKVFLECVQDMDHENMFWYRQDPGLGLRLIYFSYDVKMKEKGDIPEGYSVSREKKERFSLILESASTNQTSMYLCASNLAGSSYEQYFGPGTRLTVT.

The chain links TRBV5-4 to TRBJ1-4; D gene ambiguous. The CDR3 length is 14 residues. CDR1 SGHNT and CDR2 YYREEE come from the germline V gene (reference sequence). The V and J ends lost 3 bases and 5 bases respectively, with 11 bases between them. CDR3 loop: CASSSGQENEKLFF. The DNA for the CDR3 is TGTGCCAGCAGCTCGGGTCAGGAGAATGAAAAACTGTTTTTT. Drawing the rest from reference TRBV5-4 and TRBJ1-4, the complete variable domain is ETGVTQSPTHLIKTRGQQVTLRCSSQSGHNTVSWYQQALGQGPQFIFQYYREEENGRGNFPPRFSGLQFPNYSSELNVNALELDDSALYLCASSSGQENEKLFFGSGTQLSVL.

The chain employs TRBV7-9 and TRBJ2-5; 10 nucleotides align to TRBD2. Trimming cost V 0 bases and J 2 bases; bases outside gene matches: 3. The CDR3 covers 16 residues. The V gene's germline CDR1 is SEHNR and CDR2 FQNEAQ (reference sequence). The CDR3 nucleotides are TGTGCCAGCAGCTTAGCTCTAGCGGGAGATCAAGAGACCCAGTACTTC. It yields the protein CASSLALAGDQETQYF.

The CDR3 DNA follows: TGTGCCAGCAGTGAGGGACAGATGAACACTGAAGCTTTCTTT. Protein product: CASSEGQMNTEAFF. The J gene is TRBJ1-1, the V gene TRBV2, with TRBD1 identical over 7 bases. This CDR3 is built from 14 residues. Germline lookup yields CDR1 SNHLY and CDR2 FYNNEI. With 3 bases clipped from V and 0 bases from J, the junction kept 1 base outside the gene matches.

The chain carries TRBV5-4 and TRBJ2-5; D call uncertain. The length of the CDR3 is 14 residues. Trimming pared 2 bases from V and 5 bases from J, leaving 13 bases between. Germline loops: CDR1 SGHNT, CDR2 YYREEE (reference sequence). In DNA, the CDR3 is TGTGCCAGCAGCTTCCCACAGCAGTGGGAGACCCAGTACTTC. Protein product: CASSFPQQWETQYF. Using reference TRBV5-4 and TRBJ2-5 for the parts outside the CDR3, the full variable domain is ETGVTQSPTHLIKTRGQQVTLRCSSQSGHNTVSWYQQALGQGPQFIFQYYREEENGRGNFPPRFSGLQFPNYSSELNVNALELDDSALYLCASSFPQQWETQYFGPGTRLLVL.

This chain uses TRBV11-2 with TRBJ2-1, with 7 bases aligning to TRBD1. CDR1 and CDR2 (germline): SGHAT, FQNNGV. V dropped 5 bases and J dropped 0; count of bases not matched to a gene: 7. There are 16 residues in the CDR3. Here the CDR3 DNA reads TGTGCCAGCAGCCTCTTCCGGGACAGCTCCTACAATGAGCAGTTCTTC. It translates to CASSLFRDSSYNEQFF.

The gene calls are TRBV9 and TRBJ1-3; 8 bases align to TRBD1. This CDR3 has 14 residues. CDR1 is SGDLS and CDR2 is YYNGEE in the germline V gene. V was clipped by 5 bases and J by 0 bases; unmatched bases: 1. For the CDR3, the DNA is TGTGCCAGCAGACAGGGGGGCTCTGGAAACACCATATATTTT. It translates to CASRQGGSGNTIYF.

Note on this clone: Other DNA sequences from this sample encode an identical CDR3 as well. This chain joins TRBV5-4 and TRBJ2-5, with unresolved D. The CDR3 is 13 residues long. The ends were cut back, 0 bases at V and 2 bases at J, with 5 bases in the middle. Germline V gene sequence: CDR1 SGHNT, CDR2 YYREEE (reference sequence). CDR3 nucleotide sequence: TGTGCCAGCAGCTTGGAGAGGCAAGAGACCCAGTACTTC. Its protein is CASSLERQETQYF. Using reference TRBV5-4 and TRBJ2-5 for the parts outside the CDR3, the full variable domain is ETGVTQSPTHLIKTRGQQVTLRCSSQSGHNTVSWYQQALGQGPQFIFQYYREEENGRGNFPPRFSGLQFPNYSSELNVNALELDDSALYLCASSLERQETQYFGPGTRLLVL.

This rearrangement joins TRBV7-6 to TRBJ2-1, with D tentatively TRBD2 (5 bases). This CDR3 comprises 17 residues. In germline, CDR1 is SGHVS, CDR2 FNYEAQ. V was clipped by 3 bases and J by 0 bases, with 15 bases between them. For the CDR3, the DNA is TGTGCCAGCAGCTTGTTTGGAGGTTCAAGCTCCTACAATGAGCAGTTCTTC. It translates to CASSLFGGSSSYNEQFF.

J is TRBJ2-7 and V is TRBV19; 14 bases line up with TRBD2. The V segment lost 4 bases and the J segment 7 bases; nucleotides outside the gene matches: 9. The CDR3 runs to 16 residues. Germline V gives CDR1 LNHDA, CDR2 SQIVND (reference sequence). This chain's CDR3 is CASSTSGTSGRREQYF. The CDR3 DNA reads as TGTGCCAGTAGTACCTCCGGGACTAGCGGGAGAAGGGAGCAGTACTTC. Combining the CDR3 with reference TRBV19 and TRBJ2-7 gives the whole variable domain DGGITQSPKYLFRKEGQNVTLSCEQNLNHDAMYWYRQDPGQGLRLIYYSQIVNDFQKGDIAEGYSVSREKKESFPLTVTSAQKNPTAFYLCASSTSGTSGRREQYFGPGTRLTVT.

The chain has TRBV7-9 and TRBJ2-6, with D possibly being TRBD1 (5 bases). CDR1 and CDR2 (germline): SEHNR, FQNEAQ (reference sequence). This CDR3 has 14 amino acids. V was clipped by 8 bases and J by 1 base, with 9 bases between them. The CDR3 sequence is CASEYRSGANVLTF. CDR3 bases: TGTGCCAGCGAATACAGGTCTGGGGCCAACGTCCTGACTTTC.

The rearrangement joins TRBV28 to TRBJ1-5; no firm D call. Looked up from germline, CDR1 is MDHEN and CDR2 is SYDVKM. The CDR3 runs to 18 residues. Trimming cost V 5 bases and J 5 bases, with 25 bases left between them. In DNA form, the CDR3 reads TGTGCCAGCAGTCTTGGATTCGGACGGCAGGTTGTTCATCAGCCCCAGCATTTT. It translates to CASSLGFGRQVVHQPQHF.

CDR3 nucleotide sequence: TGTGCCAGCAGTTTAGCGGGAGCCACGAACACCGGGGAGCTGTTTTTT. Translating gives CASSLAGATNTGELFF. This chain uses TRBV28 with TRBJ2-2; 7 bases match TRBD2. The V segment lost 2 bases and the J segment 0 bases; nucleotides outside the gene matches: 3. The CDR3 spans 16 residues. Germline CDR1 is MDHEN and CDR2 is SYDVKM. Full variable domain (rest looked up from reference TRBV28 and TRBJ2-2): DVKVTQSSRYLVKRTGEKVFLECVQDMDHENMFWYRQDPGLGLRLIYFSYDVKMKEKGDIPEGYSVSREKKERFSLILESASTNQTSMYLCASSLAGATNTGELFFGEGSRLTVL.